The source of this T cell receptor beta chain is a study of blood T cell repertoires in COVID-19. Study details: T cells, B-cell-depleted T cells, or PBMCs supplied cDNA or gDNA.

TCRdb's copy holds only in-frame clones and misses some; the assay was immunoSEQ multiplex PCR. This sample carries some 150,000 clones, roughly 80% of them seen once, and the ten largest clones take 4.5% to 6%. V gave up 0 bases and J gave up 2 bases, with 10 bases separating them. Germline CDR1 and CDR2: MNHNS and SASEGT. This CDR3 has 15 residues. The source is a human donor in a cohort sampled during active COVID-19. The specimen was peripheral blood. The genes are TRBV6-1 and TRBJ2-5, with D uncertain. CDR3 sequence: CASSEARSKQETQYF. The CDR3 nucleotides are TGTGCCAGCAGTGAAGCTCGGTCGAAACAAGAGACCCAGTACTTC.